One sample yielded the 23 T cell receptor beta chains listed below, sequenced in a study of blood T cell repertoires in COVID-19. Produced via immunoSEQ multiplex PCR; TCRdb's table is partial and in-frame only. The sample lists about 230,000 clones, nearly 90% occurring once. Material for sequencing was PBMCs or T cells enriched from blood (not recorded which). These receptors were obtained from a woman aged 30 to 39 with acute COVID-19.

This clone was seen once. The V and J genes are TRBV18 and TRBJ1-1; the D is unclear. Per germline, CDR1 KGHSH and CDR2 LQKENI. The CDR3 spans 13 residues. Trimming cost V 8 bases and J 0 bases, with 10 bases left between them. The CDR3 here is CASRQSMNTEAFF. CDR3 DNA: TGTGCCAGCCGACAAAGCATGAACACTGAAGCTTTCTTT.

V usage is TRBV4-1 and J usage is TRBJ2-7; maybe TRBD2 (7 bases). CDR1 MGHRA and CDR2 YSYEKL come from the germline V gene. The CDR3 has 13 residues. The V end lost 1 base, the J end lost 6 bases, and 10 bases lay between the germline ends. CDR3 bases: TGCGCCAGCAGCCAAGGGGGGGGCCGCGAGCAGTACTTC. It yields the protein CASSQGGGREQYF.

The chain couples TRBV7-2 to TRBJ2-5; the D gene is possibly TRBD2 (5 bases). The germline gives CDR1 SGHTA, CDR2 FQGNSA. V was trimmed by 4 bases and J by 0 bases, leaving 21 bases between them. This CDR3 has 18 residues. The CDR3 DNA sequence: TGTGCCAGCAGCTCCCTCACGGCTACTAGATTGTACCAAGAGACCCAGTACTTC. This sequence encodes CASSSLTATRLYQETQYF.

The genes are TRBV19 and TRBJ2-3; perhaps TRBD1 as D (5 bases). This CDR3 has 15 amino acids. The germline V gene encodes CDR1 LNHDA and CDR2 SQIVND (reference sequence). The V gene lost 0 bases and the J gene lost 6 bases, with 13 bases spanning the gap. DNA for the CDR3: TGTGCCAGTAGTATAGATCATGTGGGGCTGGATACGCAGTATTTT. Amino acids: CASSIDHVGLDTQYF.

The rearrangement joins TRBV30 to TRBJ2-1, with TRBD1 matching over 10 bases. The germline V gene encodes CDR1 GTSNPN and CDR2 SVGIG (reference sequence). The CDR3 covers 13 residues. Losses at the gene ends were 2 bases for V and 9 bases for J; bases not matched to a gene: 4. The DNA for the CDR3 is TGTGCCTGGAGTACTGGACAGGGGGTTGAGCAGTTCTTC. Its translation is CAWSTGQGVEQFF.

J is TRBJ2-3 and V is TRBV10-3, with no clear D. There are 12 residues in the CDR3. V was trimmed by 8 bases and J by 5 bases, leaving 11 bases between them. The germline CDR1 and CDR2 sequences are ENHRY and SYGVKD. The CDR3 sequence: CAIAEVEDTQYF. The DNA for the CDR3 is TGTGCCATCGCCGAGGTGGAAGATACGCAGTATTTT.

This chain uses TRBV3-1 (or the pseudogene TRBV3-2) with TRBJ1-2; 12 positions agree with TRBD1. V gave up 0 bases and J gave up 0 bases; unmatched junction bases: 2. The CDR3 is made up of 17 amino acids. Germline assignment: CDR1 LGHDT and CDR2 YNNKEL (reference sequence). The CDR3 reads CASSQEGDRGPNYGYTF. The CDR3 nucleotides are TGTGCCAGCAGCCAAGAAGGGGACAGGGGGCCTAACTATGGCTACACCTTC.

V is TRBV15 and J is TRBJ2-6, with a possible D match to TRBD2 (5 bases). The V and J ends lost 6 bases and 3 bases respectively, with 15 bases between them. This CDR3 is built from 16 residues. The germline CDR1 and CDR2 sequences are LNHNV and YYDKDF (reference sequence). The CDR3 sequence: CATRAEVKGGANVLTF. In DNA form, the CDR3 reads TGTGCCACCAGGGCGGAGGTAAAGGGTGGGGCCAACGTCCTGACTTTC.

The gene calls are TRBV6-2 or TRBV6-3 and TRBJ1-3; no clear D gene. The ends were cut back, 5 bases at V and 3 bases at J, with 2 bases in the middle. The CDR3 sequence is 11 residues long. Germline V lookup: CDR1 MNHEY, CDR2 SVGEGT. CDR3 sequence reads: CASSLGNTIYF. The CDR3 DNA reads TGTGCCAGCAGTCTTGGAAACACCATATATTTT.

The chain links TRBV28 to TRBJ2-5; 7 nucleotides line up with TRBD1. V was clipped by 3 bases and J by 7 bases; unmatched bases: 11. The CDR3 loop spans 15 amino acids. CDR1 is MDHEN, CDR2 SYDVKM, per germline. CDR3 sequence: CASSLTGKWSVTQYF. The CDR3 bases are TGTGCCAGCAGTTTGACAGGGAAGTGGTCGGTGACCCAGTACTTC.

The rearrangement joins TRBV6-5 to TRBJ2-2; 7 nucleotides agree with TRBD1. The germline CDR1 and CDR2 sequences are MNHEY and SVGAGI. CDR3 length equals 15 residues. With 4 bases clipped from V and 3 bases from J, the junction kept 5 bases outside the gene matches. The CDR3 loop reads CASSLQGPYTGELFF. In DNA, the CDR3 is TGTGCCAGCAGTTTACAGGGGCCGTACACCGGGGAGCTGTTTTTT.

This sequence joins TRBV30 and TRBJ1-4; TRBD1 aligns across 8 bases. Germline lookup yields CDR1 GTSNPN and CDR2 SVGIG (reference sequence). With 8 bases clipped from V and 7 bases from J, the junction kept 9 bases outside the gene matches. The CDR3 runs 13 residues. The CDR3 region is CAGTTGGGEKLFF. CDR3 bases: TGTGCCGGCACTACAGGGGGAGGTGAAAAACTGTTTTTT.

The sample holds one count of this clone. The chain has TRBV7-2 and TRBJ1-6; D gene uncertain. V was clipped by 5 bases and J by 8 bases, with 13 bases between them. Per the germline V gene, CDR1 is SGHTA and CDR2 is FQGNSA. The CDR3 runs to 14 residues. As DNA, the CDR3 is TGTGCCAGCAGCCAAACCACCGGTTATTCACCCCTCCACTTT. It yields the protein CASSQTTGYSPLHF.

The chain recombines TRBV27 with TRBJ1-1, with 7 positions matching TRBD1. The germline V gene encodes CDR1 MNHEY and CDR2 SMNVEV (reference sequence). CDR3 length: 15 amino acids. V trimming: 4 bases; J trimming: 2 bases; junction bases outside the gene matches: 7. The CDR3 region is CASSSLQGPNTEAFF. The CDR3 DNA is TGTGCCAGCAGTTCCCTACAGGGGCCTAACACTGAAGCTTTCTTT.

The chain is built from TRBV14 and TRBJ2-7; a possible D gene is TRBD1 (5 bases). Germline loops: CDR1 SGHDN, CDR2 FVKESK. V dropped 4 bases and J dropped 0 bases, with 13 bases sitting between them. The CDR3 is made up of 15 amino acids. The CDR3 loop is CASSRPGQSSYEQYF. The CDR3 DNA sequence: TGTGCCAGCAGCCGCCCTGGACAAAGCTCCTACGAGCAGTACTTC.

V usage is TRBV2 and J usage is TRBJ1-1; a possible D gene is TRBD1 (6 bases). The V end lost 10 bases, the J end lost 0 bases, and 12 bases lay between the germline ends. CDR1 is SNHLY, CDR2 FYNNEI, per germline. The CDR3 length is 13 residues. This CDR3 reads CAKNREMNTEAFF. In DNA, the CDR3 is TGTGCCAAAAACAGGGAGATGAACACTGAAGCTTTCTTT.

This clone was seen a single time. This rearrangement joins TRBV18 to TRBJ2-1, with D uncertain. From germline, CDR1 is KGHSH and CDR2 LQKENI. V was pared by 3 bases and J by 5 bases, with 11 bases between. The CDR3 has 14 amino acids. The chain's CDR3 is CASSPVLNNNEQFF. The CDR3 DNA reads TGTGCCAGCTCACCGGTACTTAATAACAATGAGCAGTTCTTC.

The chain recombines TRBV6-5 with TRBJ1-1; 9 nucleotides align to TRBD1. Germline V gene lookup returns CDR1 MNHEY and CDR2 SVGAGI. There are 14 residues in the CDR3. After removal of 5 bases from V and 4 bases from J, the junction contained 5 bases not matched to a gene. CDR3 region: CASSLRQGGTEAFF. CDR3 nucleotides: TGTGCCAGCAGTCTTCGACAGGGGGGCACTGAAGCTTTCTTT.

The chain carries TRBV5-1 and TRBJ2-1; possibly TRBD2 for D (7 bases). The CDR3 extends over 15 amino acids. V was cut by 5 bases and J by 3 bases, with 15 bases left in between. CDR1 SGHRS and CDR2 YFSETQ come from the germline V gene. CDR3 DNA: TGCGCCAGCAGTGGACAGCGGGGCCTCTACAATGAGCAGTTCTTC. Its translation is CASSGQRGLYNEQFF.

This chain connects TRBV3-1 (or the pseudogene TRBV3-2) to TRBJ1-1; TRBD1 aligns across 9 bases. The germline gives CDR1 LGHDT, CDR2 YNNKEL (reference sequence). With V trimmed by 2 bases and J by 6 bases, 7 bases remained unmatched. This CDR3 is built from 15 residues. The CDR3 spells CASSQLRDRAPEAFF. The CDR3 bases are TGTGCCAGCAGCCAACTCCGGGACAGGGCGCCTGAAGCTTTCTTT.

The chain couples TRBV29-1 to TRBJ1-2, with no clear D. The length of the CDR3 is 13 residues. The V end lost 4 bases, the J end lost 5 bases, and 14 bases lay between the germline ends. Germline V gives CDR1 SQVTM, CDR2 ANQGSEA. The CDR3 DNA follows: TGCAGCGTTGGCGACCCCGGCGGGTATGGCTACACCTTC. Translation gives CSVGDPGGYGYTF.

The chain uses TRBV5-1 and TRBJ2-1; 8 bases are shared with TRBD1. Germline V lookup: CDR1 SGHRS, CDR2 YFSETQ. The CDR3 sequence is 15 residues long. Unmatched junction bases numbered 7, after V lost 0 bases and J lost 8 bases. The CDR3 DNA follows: TGCGCCAGCAGCTTGGGTGACAGGGGAATCGATGAGCAGTTCTTC. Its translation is CASSLGDRGIDEQFF.

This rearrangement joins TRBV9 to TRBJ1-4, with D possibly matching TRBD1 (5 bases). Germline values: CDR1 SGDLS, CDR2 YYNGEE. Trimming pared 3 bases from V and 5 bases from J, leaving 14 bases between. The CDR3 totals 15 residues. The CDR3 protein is CASSEVGRPNEKLFF. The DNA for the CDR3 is TGTGCCAGCAGCGAGGTGGGGCGCCCAAATGAAAAACTGTTTTTT.